The clone carrying this T cell receptor (beta chain) has a handful of counts. Its antigen is not known. The data belong to a study of T cell responses to AZD1222 COVID-19 vaccine. Whole-study results and caveats: Sampling captured repertoires only after the peak T cell response.

Germline V CDR1 and CDR2: SGHNT, YYREEE (reference sequence). The V end lost 0 bases, the J end lost 10 bases, and 22 bases lay between the germline ends. This CDR3 comprises 16 residues. TCRdb keeps only in-frame clones here, not all; method: immunoSEQ multiplex PCR. In the table there are 95,000 to 150,000 clones, 90% of which are singletons. This TCR derives from an adult who received the MenACWY meningococcal vaccine as a control. The material sequenced was peripheral blood, taken 28 days after the second dose of the MenACWY control vaccine. The chain links TRBV5-4 to TRBJ1-2, with D hard to call. CDR3 in amino acids: CASSLAGRVPLEDYTF. The CDR3, as DNA: TGTGCCAGCAGCTTGGCTGGCCGGGTCCCGTTAGAGGACTACACCTTC.